Shown below are 8 T cell receptor beta chains from a single sample sequenced in a study of blood T cells in healthy people across ages. PCR was performed a second time for 7 to 11 cycles using a sample-barcoded 5' primer and a J-beta primer mix. TCRdb used MiXCR to reprocess the 5' RACE reads, holding one entry per CDR3 protein. The data contain about 800,000 distinct CDR3 sequences, 20% to 25% of them singletons. This sample was also put to use in a study of T cells of mothers and their children.

Sequenced material: blood. Source of these receptors: a boy between 5 and 17 years old in good health.

Only one count was recorded for this clonotype. J is TRBJ2-7 and V is TRBV6-2 or TRBV6-3; D may be TRBD1 (6 bases). This CDR3 spans 13 amino acids. The germline V gene has CDR1 MNHEY and CDR2 SVGEGT. Trimming left V 3 bases short and J 9 bases short, with 15 bases between. This chain's CDR3 is CASSYRTVDWQYF. In DNA, the CDR3 is TGTGCCAGCAGTTATCGGACAGTAGACTGGCAGTACTTC.

The chain couples TRBV6-1 to TRBJ1-4; 8 bases are shared with TRBD1. Trimming at V came to 7 bases and at J to 7 bases, leaving 8 bases not matched to a gene. From germline, CDR1 is MNHNS and CDR2 SASEGT. The CDR3 is made up of 14 amino acids. CDR3 in amino acids: CASTETGGREKLFF. The CDR3 DNA reads as TGTGCCAGCACCGAAACAGGGGGACGTGAAAAACTGTTTTTT.

This clonotype was picked up a small number of times. CDR3 sequence: CASSPQAILAGGPYEQYF. CDR3 sequence (DNA): TGTGCCAGCAGCCCACAAGCCATCCTAGCGGGAGGGCCTTACGAGCAGTACTTC. The chain has TRBV7-2 and TRBJ2-7; 12 bases align to TRBD2. The ends lost 5 bases at V and 4 bases at J; junction bases unmatched: 15. Germline CDR1 is SGHTA and CDR2 is FQGNSA. The CDR3 consists of 18 residues.

V is TRBV28 and J is TRBJ2-3, with TRBD1 matching 11 bases. CDR3 size: 15 residues. The J segment lost 7 bases and the V segment lost 1 base, leaving 4 bases of the junction unmatched. Per the germline V gene, CDR1 is MDHEN and CDR2 is SYDVKM. CDR3 loop: CASSLSGQGGNTQYF. The DNA for the CDR3 is TGTGCCAGCAGTTTATCGGGACAGGGGGGGAATACGCAGTATTTT.

The chain joins TRBV20-1 to TRBJ1-1; D gene uncertain. V was clipped by 3 bases and J by 4 bases, with 12 bases between them. This CDR3 comprises 13 residues. Germline CDR1 DFQATT, CDR2 SNEGSKA (reference sequence). The CDR3 spells CSASLDPSTEAFF. The CDR3 bases are TGCAGTGCTAGTTTAGACCCCAGCACTGAAGCTTTCTTT.

The gene calls are TRBV7-2 and TRBJ2-4; D is uncertain. The CDR3 runs to 16 residues. The V end was cut by 5 bases, the J end by 8 bases, with 22 bases between. Germline V gene lookup returns CDR1 SGHTA and CDR2 FQGNSA. The CDR3 loop reads CASSVGWFRVRDIQYF. The CDR3 DNA follows: TGTGCCAGCAGCGTCGGGTGGTTTAGGGTTAGGGACATTCAGTACTTC. The full variable domain, rest sourced from reference TRBV7-2 and TRBJ2-4, is GAGVSQSPSNKVTEKGKDVELRCDPISGHTALYWYRQSLGQGLEFLIYFQGNSAPDKSGLPSDRFSAERTGGSVSTLTIQRTQQEDSAVYLCASSVGWFRVRDIQYFGAGTRLSVL.

This clonotype was counted only a few times. This chain uses TRBV7-2 with TRBJ1-1, with D uncertain. Germline CDR1 reads SGHTA; CDR2 reads FQGNSA. Trimming removed 1 base at V and 1 base at J, with 7 bases between. The CDR3 length is 14 residues. The CDR3 loop reads CASSLDARNTEAFF. DNA of the CDR3: TGTGCCAGCAGCTTAGATGCTAGGAACACTGAAGCTTTCTTT.

This chain joins TRBV12-3 or TRBV12-4 and TRBJ1-1; D perhaps matches TRBD1 (6 bases). The V end was cut by 7 bases, the J end by 3 bases, with 15 bases between. The CDR3 consists of 14 residues. In DNA form, the CDR3 reads TGTGCCAGCAAGGCAGGGGTTGGACACACTGAAGCTTTCTTT. Amino acids: CASKAGVGHTEAFF.